This entry lists 18 T cell receptor beta chains sequenced from one sample in a study of blood T cell repertoires in COVID-19. The data were produced by immunoSEQ multiplex PCR, yet TCRdb's version contains in-frame clones alone and is incomplete. The sample lists 100,000 or so clones, around 90% occurring once. The sample was peripheral blood. These receptors all stem from a woman in her 50s with COVID-19, enrolled during active disease.

The gene calls are TRBV9 and TRBJ1-2; D is unclear. In germline, CDR1 is SGDLS, CDR2 YYNGEE. Trimming removed 0 bases from V and 6 bases from J, with 12 bases in between. The CDR3 consists of 14 residues. The CDR3 here is CASSVAEAPDGYTF. Here the CDR3 DNA reads TGTGCCAGCAGCGTAGCGGAGGCGCCGGATGGCTACACCTTC.

The chain uses TRBV19 and TRBJ1-5; possibly TRBD1 for D (5 bases). The V end lost 3 bases, the J end lost 2 bases, and 11 bases lay between the germline ends. CDR3 length equals 15 residues. The germline V gene has CDR1 LNHDA and CDR2 SQIVND (reference sequence). The CDR3 region is CASSIEDSRNQPQHF. The CDR3 DNA follows: TGTGCCAGTAGTATTGAAGACAGTCGCAATCAGCCCCAGCATTTT. Full variable domain (missing parts from reference TRBV19 and TRBJ1-5): DGGITQSPKYLFRKEGQNVTLSCEQNLNHDAMYWYRQDPGQGLRLIYYSQIVNDFQKGDIAEGYSVSREKKESFPLTVTSAQKNPTAFYLCASSIEDSRNQPQHFGDGTRLSIL.

The genes are TRBV7-2 and TRBJ2-1; 7 bases fit TRBD1. V lost 5 bases, J lost 5 bases, and 6 bases stayed unmatched. Germline V gene lookup returns CDR1 SGHTA and CDR2 FQGNSA. The CDR3 is made up of 14 amino acids. CDR3 in DNA: TGTGCCAGCAGCACTCCCAGGGGGAACAATGAGCAGTTCTTC. Encoded protein: CASSTPRGNNEQFF.

The chain employs TRBV3-1 (or the pseudogene TRBV3-2) and TRBJ2-7; TRBD1 agrees at 9 bases. The trim removed 3 bases at V and 2 bases at J, leaving 5 bases unmatched. This CDR3 has 15 amino acids. Germline lookup yields CDR1 LGHDT and CDR2 YNNKEL (reference sequence). The CDR3 bases are TGTGCCAGCAGCCAGCAACAGGGGGCGCCCTACGAGCAGTACTTC. Translated: CASSQQQGAPYEQYF.

The J gene is TRBJ2-7, the V gene TRBV7-2; 9 nucleotides match TRBD1. The CDR3 contains 16 residues. V shed 5 bases and J 3 bases; nucleotides not matched to a gene: 11. Per the germline V gene, CDR1 is SGHTA and CDR2 is FQGNSA. The CDR3 protein is CASSAQGASGYYEQYF. CDR3 in DNA: TGTGCCAGCAGCGCACAGGGGGCCTCCGGCTACTACGAGCAGTACTTC.

The J gene is TRBJ1-2, the V gene TRBV5-4, with a possible D match to TRBD1 (5 bases). Looked up from germline, CDR1 is SGHNT and CDR2 is YYREEE (reference sequence). V lost 3 bases to trimming and J lost 6 bases, with 12 bases between them. The CDR3 spans 13 residues. The CDR3 spells CASSYQGRDGYTF. The DNA of the CDR3 is TGTGCCAGCAGCTATCAGGGCCGTGATGGCTACACCTTC.

This clone was seen a single time. The genes are TRBV7-2 and TRBJ2-1, with 8 positions matching TRBD2. Per the germline V gene, CDR1 is SGHTA and CDR2 is FQGNSA. CDR3 length: 16 amino acids. Trimming at V came to 5 bases and at J to 6 bases, leaving 12 bases not matched to a gene. CDR3: CASSPSGRGAFNEQFF. CDR3 bases: TGTGCCAGCAGCCCCTCTGGGCGGGGGGCTTTCAATGAGCAGTTCTTC. Together with reference TRBV7-2 and TRBJ2-1, the CDR3 gives the full variable domain: GAGVSQSPSNKVTEKGKDVELRCDPISGHTALYWYRQSLGQGLEFLIYFQGNSAPDKSGLPSDRFSAERTGGSVSTLTIQRTQQEDSAVYLCASSPSGRGAFNEQFFGPGTRLTVL.

The chain carries TRBV30 and TRBJ1-2; no definite D call. V lost 4 bases and J 4 bases, leaving 16 bases between the germline ends. CDR1 is GTSNPN, CDR2 SVGIG, per germline (reference sequence). This CDR3 contains 14 residues. The CDR3 here is CAWKRRTYSYGYTF. CDR3 nucleotides: TGTGCCTGGAAGAGGAGGACCTATAGCTATGGCTACACCTTC.

J is TRBJ1-5 and V is TRBV28; possibly TRBD1 for D (6 bases). The V gene's germline CDR1 is MDHEN and CDR2 SYDVKM. The V end was cut by 7 bases, the J end by 5 bases, with 15 bases between. The CDR3 loop spans 14 amino acids. The CDR3 DNA sequence: TGTGCCAGCACCGAGGGGGGGGCATATCAGCCCCAGCATTTT. It is translated as CASTEGGAYQPQHF. The full variable domain, in which reference TRBV28 and TRBJ1-5 provide the parts outside the CDR3, is DVKVTQSSRYLVKRTGEKVFLECVQDMDHENMFWYRQDPGLGLRLIYFSYDVKMKEKGDIPEGYSVSREKKERFSLILESASTNQTSMYLCASTEGGAYQPQHFGDGTRLSIL.

This chain joins TRBV25-1 and TRBJ1-3; D unresolved. Germline loops: CDR1 MGHDK, CDR2 SYGVNS. V was clipped by 3 bases and J by 3 bases, with 9 bases between them. The CDR3 is 14 residues long. The CDR3 protein is CASSDRGVGNTIYF. In DNA form, the CDR3 reads TGTGCCAGCAGTGACCGCGGGGTTGGAAACACCATATATTTT.

The CDR3 loop is CASTSGPNTGELFF. Written as DNA, the CDR3 is TGTGCCAGCACTAGCGGGCCGAACACCGGGGAGCTGTTTTTT. V is TRBV2 and J is TRBJ2-2; TRBD2 matches at 8 bases. The ends lost 7 bases at V and 0 bases at J; junction bases unmatched: 1. Germline values: CDR1 SNHLY, CDR2 FYNNEI. The CDR3 extends over 14 amino acids.

The chain is built from TRBV28 and TRBJ2-7, with 7 bases that match TRBD1. The V segment lost 4 bases and the J segment 2 bases; nucleotides outside the gene matches: 8. In germline, CDR1 is MDHEN, CDR2 SYDVKM. The CDR3 is 15 residues long. The CDR3 region has the DNA TGTGCCAGCAGTTCCGGACAGGTCGGCGCCTACGAGCAGTACTTC. Protein product: CASSSGQVGAYEQYF.

This chain connects TRBV1 to TRBJ2-7; TRBD2, as called in the table, went unchecked against the DNA. TRBV1 is a listed pseudogene. The CDR3 sequence is 18 residues long. The CDR3 nucleotides read TGCACCAGCAGCCAAGAAACCTACCCTAGCGGGTGCACCTACGAGCAGTACTTC. Residues: CTSSQETYPSGCTYEQYF.

The chain uses TRBV6-5 and TRBJ1-6; D gene uncertain. CDR3 size: 14 residues. Germline CDR1 MNHEY, CDR2 SVGAGI. Trimming left V 8 bases short and J 10 bases short, with 18 bases between. DNA of the CDR3: TGTGCCAGCGGGCTGAGCTCCAGTCACTCACCCCTCCACTTT. Protein product: CASGLSSSHSPLHF.

In the case of this clone: The sample has other DNA sequences that encode this CDR3 too. This chain joins TRBV19 and TRBJ2-7; possible D gene TRBD1, 5 bases. Germline V gene sequence: CDR1 LNHDA, CDR2 SQIVND (reference sequence). CDR3 size: 14 residues. V was cut by 3 bases and J by 0 bases, with 9 bases left in between. The CDR3 loop reads CASSITGSSYEQYF. The CDR3 DNA follows: TGTGCCAGTAGTATTACAGGAAGCTCCTACGAGCAGTACTTC.

This chain joins TRBV7-2 and TRBJ2-1, with a tentative D call TRBD2 (6 bases). The CDR3 consists of 15 residues. V gave up 1 base and J gave up 6 bases, with 13 bases separating them. CDR1 and CDR2 (germline): SGHTA, FQGNSA. As DNA, the CDR3 is TGTGCCAGCAGCTTAGTGGGTCTCGGGGGCAATGAGCAGTTCTTC. Its protein product is CASSLVGLGGNEQFF.

V is TRBV15 and J is TRBJ1-4, with D tentatively TRBD1 (6 bases). The V end lost 8 bases, the J end lost 4 bases, and 11 bases lay between the germline ends. The germline CDR1 and CDR2 sequences are LNHNV and YYDKDF (reference sequence). There are 13 residues in the CDR3. The CDR3 spells CATSDRYNEKLFF. In DNA form, the CDR3 reads TGTGCCACCTCGGACAGATATAATGAAAAACTGTTTTTT.

This clone was seen more than once but under ten times. The chain links TRBV19 to TRBJ1-3; 7 bases are shared with TRBD1. In germline, CDR1 is LNHDA, CDR2 SQIVND (reference sequence). Germline trimming cut 3 bases from V and 4 bases from J; bases unmatched to any gene: 15. This CDR3 has 18 residues. This CDR3 is CASSIDRVKPYWGNTIYF. DNA of the CDR3: TGTGCCAGTAGTATCGACAGGGTAAAGCCTTATTGGGGAAACACCATATATTTT.